Listed here are 5 T cell receptor beta chains from one sample, sequenced in a study of blood T cell repertoires in COVID-19. Profiling relied on immunoSEQ multiplex PCR, and the TCRdb table lists in-frame clones only, not all of them. The data show some 130,000 clones, 80% to 90% seen once. Sequenced input: PBMCs or T cells enriched from blood (not recorded which). These TCRs come from a woman aged 45-60 years who had recovered from COVID-19.

The J gene is TRBJ1-1, the V gene TRBV25-1; a possible D gene is TRBD1 (6 bases). Germline CDR1 is MGHDK and CDR2 is SYGVNS. The ends were cut back, 8 bases at V and 6 bases at J, with 16 bases in the middle. The CDR3 is 13 residues long. CDR3 nucleotides: TGTGCCAGCGCAAGGGGGAAGATAGCTGAAGCTTTCTTT. Protein sequence: CASARGKIAEAFF.

The chain links TRBV6-1 to TRBJ1-6, with 8 bases fitting TRBD1. CDR1 MNHNS and CDR2 SASEGT come from the germline V gene. The CDR3 spans 16 residues. Germline trimming cut 3 bases from V and 7 bases from J; bases unmatched to any gene: 8. The CDR3 region is CASSDDTPGGNSPLHF. CDR3 DNA sequence: TGTGCCAGCAGTGATGACACGCCAGGGGGCAATTCACCCCTCCACTTT.

The genes are TRBV18 and TRBJ2-2; weak D call: TRBD1 (6 bases). Trimming stripped 2 bases from V and 2 bases from J, with 9 bases between. Germline CDR1 reads KGHSH; CDR2 reads LQKENI. The CDR3 is 15 residues long. The CDR3 nucleotides read TGTGCCAGCTCACCATGGGACACTAACACCGGGGAGCTGTTTTTT. Protein sequence: CASSPWDTNTGELFF.

This clone was seen only a few times. The V and J genes are TRBV25-1 and TRBJ2-7; D perhaps matches TRBD1 (5 bases). The germline V and J ends were trimmed by 3 bases and 1 base, with 10 bases remaining between them. This CDR3 is 14 amino acids long. The germline V gene encodes CDR1 MGHDK and CDR2 SYGVNS. CDR3 amino acids: CASSERQYSYEQYF. CDR3 coding DNA: TGTGCCAGCAGTGAGCGACAGTATTCCTACGAGCAGTACTTC.

The sample holds a few counts of this clone. V and J are TRBV19 and TRBJ1-2; the match to TRBD1 covers 7 bases. Germline assignment: CDR1 LNHDA and CDR2 SQIVND (reference sequence). This CDR3 has 13 residues. Trimming at V came to 6 bases and at J to 8 bases, leaving 9 bases not matched to a gene. CDR3 bases: TGTGCCAGTAGGGGACAGTCGCGGGGCGGCTACACCTTC. As protein: CASRGQSRGGYTF.